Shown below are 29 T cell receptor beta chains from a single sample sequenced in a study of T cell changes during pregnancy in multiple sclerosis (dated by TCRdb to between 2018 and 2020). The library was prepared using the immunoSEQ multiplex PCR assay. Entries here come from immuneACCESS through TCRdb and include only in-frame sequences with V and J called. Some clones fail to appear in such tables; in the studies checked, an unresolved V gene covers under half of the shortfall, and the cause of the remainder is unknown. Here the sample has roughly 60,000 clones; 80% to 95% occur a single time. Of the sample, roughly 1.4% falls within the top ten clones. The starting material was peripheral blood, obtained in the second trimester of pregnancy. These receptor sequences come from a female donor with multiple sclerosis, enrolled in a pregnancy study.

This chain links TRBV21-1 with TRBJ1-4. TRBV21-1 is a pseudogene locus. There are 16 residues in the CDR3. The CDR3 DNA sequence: TGTGCCAGCAGCAAAGAGGGGGGGGTGCCTAATGAAAAACTGTTTTTT. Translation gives CASSKEGGVPNEKLFF.

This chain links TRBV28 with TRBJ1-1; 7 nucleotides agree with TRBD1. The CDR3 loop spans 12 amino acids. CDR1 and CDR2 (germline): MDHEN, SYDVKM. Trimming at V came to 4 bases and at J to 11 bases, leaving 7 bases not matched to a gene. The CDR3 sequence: CASSSFRGTAFF. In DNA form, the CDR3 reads TGTGCCAGCAGTTCCTTCAGGGGGACGGCTTTCTTT.

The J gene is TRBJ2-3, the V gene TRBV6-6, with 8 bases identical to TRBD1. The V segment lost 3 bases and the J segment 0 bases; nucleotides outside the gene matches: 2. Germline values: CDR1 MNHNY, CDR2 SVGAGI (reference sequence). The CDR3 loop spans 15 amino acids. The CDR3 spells CASSYWDRSTDTQYF. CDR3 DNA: TGTGCCAGCAGTTATTGGGACAGGAGCACAGATACGCAGTATTTT.

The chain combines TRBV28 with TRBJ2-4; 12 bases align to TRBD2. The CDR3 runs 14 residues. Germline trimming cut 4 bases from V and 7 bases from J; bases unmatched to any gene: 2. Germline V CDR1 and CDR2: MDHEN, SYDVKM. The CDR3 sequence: CASSSGTSGNIQYF. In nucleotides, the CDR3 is TGTGCCAGCAGTTCCGGGACTAGCGGGAACATTCAGTACTTC.

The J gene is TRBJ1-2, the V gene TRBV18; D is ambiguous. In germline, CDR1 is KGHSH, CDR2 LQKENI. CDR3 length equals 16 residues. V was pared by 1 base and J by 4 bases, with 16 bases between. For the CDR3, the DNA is TGTGCCAGCTCACCACTTGAGGTCCCGGGAAGCTATGGCTACACCTTC. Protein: CASSPLEVPGSYGYTF.

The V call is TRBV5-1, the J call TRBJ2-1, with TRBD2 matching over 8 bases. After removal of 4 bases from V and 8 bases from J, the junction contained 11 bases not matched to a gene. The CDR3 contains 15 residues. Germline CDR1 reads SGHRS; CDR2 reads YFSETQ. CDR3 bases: TGCGCCAGCAGCATCCCGGTGGCGGGAGGTTATGAGCAGTTCTTC. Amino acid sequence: CASSIPVAGGYEQFF.

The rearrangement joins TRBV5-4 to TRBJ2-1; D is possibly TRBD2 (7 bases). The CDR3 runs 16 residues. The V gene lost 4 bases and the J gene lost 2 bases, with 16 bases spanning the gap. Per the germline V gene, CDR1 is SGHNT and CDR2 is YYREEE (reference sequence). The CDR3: CASSPGGGATYNEQFF. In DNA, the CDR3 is TGTGCCAGCAGCCCGGGGGGCGGGGCGACCTACAATGAGCAGTTCTTC.

CDR3 sequence: CASSQVASGRLRTDTQYF. The CDR3 DNA follows: TGCGCCAGCAGCCAAGTAGCTAGCGGGAGGCTCAGGACAGATACGCAGTATTTT. The genes are TRBV4-1 and TRBJ2-3; the match to TRBD2 covers 11 bases. Germline V gives CDR1 MGHRA, CDR2 YSYEKL. V dropped 1 base and J dropped 3; count of bases not matched to a gene: 9. The CDR3 length is 18 residues.

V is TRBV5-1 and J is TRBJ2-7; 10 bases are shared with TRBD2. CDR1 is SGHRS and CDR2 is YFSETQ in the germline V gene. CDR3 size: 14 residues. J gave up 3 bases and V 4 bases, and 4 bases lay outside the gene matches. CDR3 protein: CASSIGTSDYEQYF. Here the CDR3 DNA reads TGCGCCAGCAGCATAGGGACTAGCGACTACGAGCAGTACTTC.

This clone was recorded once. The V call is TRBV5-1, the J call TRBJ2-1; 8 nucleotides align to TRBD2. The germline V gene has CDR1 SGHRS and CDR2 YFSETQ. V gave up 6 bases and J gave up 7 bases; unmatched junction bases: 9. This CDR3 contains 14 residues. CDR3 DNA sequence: TGCGCCAGCAAGGCGGGAGGTGTCGGTAATGAGCAGTTCTTC. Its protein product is CASKAGGVGNEQFF.

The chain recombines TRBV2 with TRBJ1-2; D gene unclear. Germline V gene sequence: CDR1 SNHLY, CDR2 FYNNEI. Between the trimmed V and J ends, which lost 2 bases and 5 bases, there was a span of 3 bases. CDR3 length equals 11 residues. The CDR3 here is CASSEQYGYTF. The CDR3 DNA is TGTGCCAGCAGTGAACAGTATGGCTACACCTTC.

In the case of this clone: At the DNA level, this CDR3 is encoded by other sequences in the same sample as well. CDR3 sequence: CASSGRTGGYGYTF. CDR3 nucleotides: TGTGCCAGCAGTGGCCGGACAGGAGGCTATGGCTACACCTTC. The V gene is TRBV6-1, the J gene TRBJ1-2; 7 bases match TRBD1. In germline, CDR1 is MNHNS, CDR2 SASEGT. V lost 4 bases, J lost 4 bases, and 6 bases stayed unmatched. The CDR3 covers 14 residues.

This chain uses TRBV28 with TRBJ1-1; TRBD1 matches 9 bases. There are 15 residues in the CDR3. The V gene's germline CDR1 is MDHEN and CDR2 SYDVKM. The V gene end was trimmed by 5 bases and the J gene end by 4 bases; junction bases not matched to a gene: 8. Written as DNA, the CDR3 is TGTGCCAGCAGTACGCGGACAGGGGCGGGCACTGAAGCTTTCTTT. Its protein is CASSTRTGAGTEAFF. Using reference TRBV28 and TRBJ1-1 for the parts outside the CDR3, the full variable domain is DVKVTQSSRYLVKRTGEKVFLECVQDMDHENMFWYRQDPGLGLRLIYFSYDVKMKEKGDIPEGYSVSREKKERFSLILESASTNQTSMYLCASSTRTGAGTEAFFGQGTRLTVV.

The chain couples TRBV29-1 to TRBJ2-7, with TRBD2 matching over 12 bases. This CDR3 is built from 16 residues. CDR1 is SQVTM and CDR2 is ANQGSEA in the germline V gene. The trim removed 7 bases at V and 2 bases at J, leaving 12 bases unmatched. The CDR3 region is CSAGLAGSSSPYEQYF. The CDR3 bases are TGCAGCGCCGGACTAGCGGGGTCTAGTTCCCCCTACGAGCAGTACTTC.

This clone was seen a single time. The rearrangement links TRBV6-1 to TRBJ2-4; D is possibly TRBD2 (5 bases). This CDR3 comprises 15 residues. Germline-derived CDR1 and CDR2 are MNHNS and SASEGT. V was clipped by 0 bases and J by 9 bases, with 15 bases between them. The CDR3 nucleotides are TGTGCCAGCAGTGAAGCCGGACTCCGCCCGGGCATTCAGTACTTC. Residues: CASSEAGLRPGIQYF.

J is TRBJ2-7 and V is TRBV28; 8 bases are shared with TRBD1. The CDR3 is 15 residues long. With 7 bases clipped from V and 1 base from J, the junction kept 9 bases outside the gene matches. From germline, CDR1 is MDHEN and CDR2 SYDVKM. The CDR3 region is CASNSPGQASYEQYF. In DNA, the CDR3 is TGTGCCAGCAATTCGCCGGGACAGGCTTCCTACGAGCAGTACTTC.

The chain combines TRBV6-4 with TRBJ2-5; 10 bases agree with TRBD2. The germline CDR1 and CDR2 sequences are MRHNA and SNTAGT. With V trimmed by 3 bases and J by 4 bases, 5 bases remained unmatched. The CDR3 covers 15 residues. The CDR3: CASSEASGSLETQYF. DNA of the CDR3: TGTGCCAGCAGTGAGGCTAGCGGGAGTCTAGAGACCCAGTACTTC.

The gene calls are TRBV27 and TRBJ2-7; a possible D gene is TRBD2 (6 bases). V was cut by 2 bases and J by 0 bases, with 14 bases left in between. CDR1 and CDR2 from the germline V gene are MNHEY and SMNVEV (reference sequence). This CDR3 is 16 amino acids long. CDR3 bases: TGTGCCAGCAGTTTAATGGGGGGAAGAGGCTCCTACGAGCAGTACTTC. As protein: CASSLMGGRGSYEQYF.

DNA of the CDR3: TGTGCCATCAGGGGCCAAGGGGGTAGTGCCTACGAGCAGTACTTC. This codes for CAIRGQGGSAYEQYF. V usage is TRBV10-3 and J usage is TRBJ2-7; D might be TRBD1 (6 bases). The CDR3 loop spans 15 amino acids. CDR1 and CDR2 from the germline V gene are ENHRY and SYGVKD. V was shortened by 6 bases and J by 2 bases, with 17 bases between the two germline ends.

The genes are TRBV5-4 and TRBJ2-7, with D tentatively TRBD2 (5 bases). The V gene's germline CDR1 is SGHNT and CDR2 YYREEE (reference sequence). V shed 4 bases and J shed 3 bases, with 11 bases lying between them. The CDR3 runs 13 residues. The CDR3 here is CASSPGVGYEQYF. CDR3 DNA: TGTGCCAGCAGCCCCGGGGTCGGCTACGAGCAGTACTTC.

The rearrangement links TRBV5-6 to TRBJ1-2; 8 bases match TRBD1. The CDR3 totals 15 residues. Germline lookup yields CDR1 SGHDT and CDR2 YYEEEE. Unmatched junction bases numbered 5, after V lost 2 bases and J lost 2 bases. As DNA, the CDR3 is TGTGCCAGCAGCTTCTTACAGGGGGGCAACTATGGCTACACCTTC. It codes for CASSFLQGGNYGYTF.

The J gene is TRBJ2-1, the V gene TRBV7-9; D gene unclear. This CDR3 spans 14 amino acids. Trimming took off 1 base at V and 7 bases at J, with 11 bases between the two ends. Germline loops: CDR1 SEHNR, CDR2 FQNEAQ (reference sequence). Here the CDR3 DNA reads TGTGCCAGCAGCTTAGGTCTTGCGGTTAATGAGCAGTTCTTC. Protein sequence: CASSLGLAVNEQFF.

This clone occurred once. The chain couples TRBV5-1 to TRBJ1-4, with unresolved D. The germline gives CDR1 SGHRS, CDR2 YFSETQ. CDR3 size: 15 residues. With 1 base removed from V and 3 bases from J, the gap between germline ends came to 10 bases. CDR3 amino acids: CASSLYEGSNEKLFF. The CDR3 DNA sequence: TGCGCCAGCAGCTTGTATGAGGGATCTAATGAAAAACTGTTTTTT. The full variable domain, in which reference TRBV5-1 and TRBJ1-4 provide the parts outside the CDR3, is KAGVTQTPRYLIKTRGQQVTLSCSPISGHRSVSWYQQTPGQGLQFLFEYFSETQRNKGNFPGRFSGRQFSNSRSEMNVSTLELGDSALYLCASSLYEGSNEKLFFGSGTQLSVL.

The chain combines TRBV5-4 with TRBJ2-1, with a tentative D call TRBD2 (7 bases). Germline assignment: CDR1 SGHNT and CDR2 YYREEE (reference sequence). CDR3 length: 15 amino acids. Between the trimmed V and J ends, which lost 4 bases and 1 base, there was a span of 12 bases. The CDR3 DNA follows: TGTGCCAGCAGCGTTGGGGGGGCGTCCTACAATGAGCAGTTCTTC. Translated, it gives CASSVGGASYNEQFF. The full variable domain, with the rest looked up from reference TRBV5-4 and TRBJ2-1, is ETGVTQSPTHLIKTRGQQVTLRCSSQSGHNTVSWYQQALGQGPQFIFQYYREEENGRGNFPPRFSGLQFPNYSSELNVNALELDDSALYLCASSVGGASYNEQFFGPGTRLTVL.

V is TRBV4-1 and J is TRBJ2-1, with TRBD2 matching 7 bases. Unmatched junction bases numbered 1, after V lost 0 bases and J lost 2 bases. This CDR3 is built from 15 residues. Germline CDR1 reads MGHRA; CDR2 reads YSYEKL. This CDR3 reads CASSQDGTTYNEQFF. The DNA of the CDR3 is TGCGCCAGCAGCCAAGACGGGACTACCTACAATGAGCAGTTCTTC.

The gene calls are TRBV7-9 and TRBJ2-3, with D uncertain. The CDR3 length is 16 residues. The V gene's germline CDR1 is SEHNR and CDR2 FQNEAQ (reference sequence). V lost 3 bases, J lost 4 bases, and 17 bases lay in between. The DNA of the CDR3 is TGTGCCAGCAGCTTCGTCGACTCCCGCGTCCCAGATACGCAGTATTTT. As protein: CASSFVDSRVPDTQYF. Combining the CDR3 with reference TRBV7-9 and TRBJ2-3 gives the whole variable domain DTGVSQNPRHKITKRGQNVTFRCDPISEHNRLYWYRQTLGQGPEFLTYFQNEAQLEKSRLLSDRFSAERPKGSFSTLEIQRTEQGDSAMYLCASSFVDSRVPDTQYFGPGTRLTVL.

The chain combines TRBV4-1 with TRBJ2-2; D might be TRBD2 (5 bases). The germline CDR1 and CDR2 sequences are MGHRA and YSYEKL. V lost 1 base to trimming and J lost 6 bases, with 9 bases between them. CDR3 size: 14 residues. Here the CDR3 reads CASSQVRGSGELFF. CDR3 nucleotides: TGCGCCAGCAGCCAAGTACGCGGGTCCGGGGAGCTGTTTTTT.

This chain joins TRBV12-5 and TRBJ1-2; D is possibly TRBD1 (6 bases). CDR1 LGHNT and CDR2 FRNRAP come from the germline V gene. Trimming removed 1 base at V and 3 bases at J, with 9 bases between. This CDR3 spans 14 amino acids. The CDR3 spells CASGLGTADYGYTF. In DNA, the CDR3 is TGTGCTAGTGGTTTGGGGACAGCTGACTATGGCTACACCTTC.

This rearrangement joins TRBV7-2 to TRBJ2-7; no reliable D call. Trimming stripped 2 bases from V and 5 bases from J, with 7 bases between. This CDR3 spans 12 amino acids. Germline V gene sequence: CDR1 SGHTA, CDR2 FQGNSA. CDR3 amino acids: CASSLRSHEQYF. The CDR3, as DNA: TGTGCCAGCAGCTTAAGAAGCCACGAGCAGTACTTC. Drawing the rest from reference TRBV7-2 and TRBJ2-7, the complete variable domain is GAGVSQSPSNKVTEKGKDVELRCDPISGHTALYWYRQSLGQGLEFLIYFQGNSAPDKSGLPSDRFSAERTGGSVSTLTIQRTQQEDSAVYLCASSLRSHEQYFGPGTRLTVT.